The rows below give T cell receptor beta chains drawn from one sample of a study of beta chain features in type 1 diabetes. The repertoire was sequenced with immunoSEQ multiplex PCR; TCRdb's copy has only in-frame clones and lacks some. The sample has 500,000 to 800,000 clones, about an eighth seen once. The material sequenced was naive CD4+ T cells from blood. These receptors were collected from a man aged 30 to 45 with type 1 diabetes. Both conserved end residues are part of each CDR3. The D gene is left open where the match is weak. Part of the rows lack a size; the others show once, few, many or a class for expanded clones.

J,D,size,V,CDR3,DNA
TRBJ2-5,TRBD1,few,TRBV2,CASSLLDRVETQYF,TGTGCCAGCAGCTTACTGGACAGGGTGGAGACCCAGTACTTC
TRBJ1-2,TRBD1,few,TRBV29-1,CSVAWDRDYGYTF,TGCAGCGTTGCCTGGGACAGGGACTATGGCTACACCTTC
TRBJ1-4,.,few,TRBV4-3,CASSQARTRSEKLFF,TGCGCCAGCAGCCAAGCGAGGACACGGAGCGAAAAACTGTTTTTT
TRBJ2-3,TRBD2,few,TRBV7-2,CASSFLAGELDTQYF,TGTGCCAGCAGCTTCCTAGCGGGGGAGCTAGATACGCAGTATTTT
TRBJ1-4,.,.,TRBV6-1,CASSNSGSTNEKLFF,TGTGCCAGCAGTAATTCAGGGTCTACTAATGAAAAACTGTTTTTT
TRBJ1-6,.,few,TRBV7-2,CASSPDGNSPLHF,TGTGCCAGCAGCCCGGACGGAAATTCACCCCTCCACTTT
TRBJ2-7,TRBD1,.,TRBV5-6,CASSLWTGPAIEQYF,TGTGCCAGCAGCTTGTGGACAGGCCCTGCTATCGAGCAGTACTTC
TRBJ1-4,.,.,TRBV7-9,CASSGRTNLRPTNEKLFF,TGTGCCAGCAGCGGAAGGACCAACCTGCGACCAACTAATGAAAAACTGTTTTTT
TRBJ2-5,.,.,TRBV27,CASSSPGETQYF,TGTGCCAGCAGTTCCCCTGGAGAGACCCAGTACTTC
TRBJ2-7,TRBD2,few,TRBV18,CASSPESLAGASYEQYF,TGTGCCAGCTCACCCGAATCACTAGCGGGGGCATCCTACGAGCAGTACTTC
TRBJ2-7,.,.,TRBV18,CASSPWVAGSDEQYF,TGTGCCAGCTCACCATGGGTGGCAGGTTCCGACGAGCAGTACTTC
TRBJ2-5,TRBD1,few,TRBV15,CATSVLRDRGETQYF,TGTGCCACCAGCGTACTCCGGGACAGAGGAGAGACCCAGTACTTC
TRBJ1-2,.,.,TRBV7-2,CASSLIGDYGYTF,TGTGCCAGCAGCTTGATTGGTGACTATGGCTACACCTTC
TRBJ1-2,.,.,TRBV6-4,CASSAGNDYGYTF,TGTGCCAGCAGTGCGGGGAACGACTATGGCTACACCTTC
TRBJ2-5,TRBD1,few,TRBV6-5,CASSQDRGQETQYF,TGTGCCAGCAGTCAGGACAGGGGGCAAGAGACCCAGTACTTC
TRBJ1-2,TRBD1,.,TRBV27,CASSRQGTANYGYTF,TGTGCCAGCAGTCGGCAGGGGACAGCCAACTATGGCTACACCTTC
TRBJ2-2,.,few,TRBV7-2,CASSVGLVGTGELFF,TGTGCCAGCAGCGTGGGTCTTGTTGGCACCGGGGAGCTGTTTTTT
TRBJ2-3,.,.,TRBV25-1,CASSGRPEITDTQYF,TGTGCCAGCAGTGGCCGACCGGAAATCACAGATACGCAGTATTTT
TRBJ2-1,TRBD2,few,TRBV2,CASSDWTSGYNEQFF,TGTGCCAGCAGTGACTGGACTAGCGGCTACAATGAGCAGTTCTTC
TRBJ1-2,.,.,TRBV29-1,CSVDRDGYTF,TGCAGCGTTGACAGGGATGGCTACACCTTC
TRBJ2-6,.,few,TRBV5-4,CASSSEDGWANVLTF,TGTGCCAGCAGCTCAGAGGACGGATGGGCCAACGTCCTGACTTTC
TRBJ2-2,.,few,TRBV12-5,CASGLVRTGELFF,TGTGCTAGTGGTTTGGTACGCACCGGGGAGCTGTTTTTT